Reported below is one TCR beta chain. Antigen: not known. This entry belongs to a study of long-term antiretroviral therapy in people with HIV. Germline loops: CDR1 MNHEY, CDR2 SMNVEV (reference sequence). This CDR3 region has 14 residues. Running of the v3.0 immunoSEQ assay took place at survey level. Sequencing had a target that covered 40,000-50,000 T-cell genomes per sample. Profiled with immunoSEQ multiplex PCR; TCRdb holds only in-frame clones, not every one. The top ten hold around 6% of the sample, which has tens of thousands of clones, about 80% seen once. Study-wide results and caveats: The study found narrower CDR3 length ranges in HIV repertoires than in controls.

All donors provided no fewer than one pre-ART and no fewer than two post-ART PBMC samples. Treatment locations for all participants with HIV were in the United States. The chain employs TRBV27 and TRBJ2-5, with D possibly matching TRBD2 (6 bases). The J call may be in error: the DNA end matches TRBJ2-7 better. The specimen was unsorted PBMCs, collected 0.7 years before starting antiretroviral therapy. The TCR was taken from a man aged 25-40 years with HIV. The CDR3 protein is CASSSRDSGYEQYF. Written as DNA, the CDR3 is TGTGCCAGCAGTTCCCGGGACTCCGGCTACGAGCAGTACTTC.